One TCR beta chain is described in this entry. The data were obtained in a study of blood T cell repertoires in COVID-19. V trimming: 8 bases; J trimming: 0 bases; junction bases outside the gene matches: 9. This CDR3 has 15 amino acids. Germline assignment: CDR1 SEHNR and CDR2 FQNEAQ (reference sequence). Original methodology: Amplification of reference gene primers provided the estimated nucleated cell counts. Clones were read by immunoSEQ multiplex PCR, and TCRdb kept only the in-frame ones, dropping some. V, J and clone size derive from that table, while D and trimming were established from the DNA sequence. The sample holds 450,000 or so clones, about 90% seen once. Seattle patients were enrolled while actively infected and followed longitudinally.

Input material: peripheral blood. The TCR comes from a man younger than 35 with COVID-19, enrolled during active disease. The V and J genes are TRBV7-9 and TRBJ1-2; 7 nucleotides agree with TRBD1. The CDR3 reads CASRQAGGSNYGYTF. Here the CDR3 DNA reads TGTGCCAGCCGGCAAGCAGGGGGTTCTAACTATGGCTACACCTTC.